This paragraph reports one T cell receptor beta chain. Its target is unknown. This specimen belongs to a study of T cell repertoires in cytomegalovirus infection. About the research overall: Public TCR beta signature analysis indicated the presence of both CMV infection and matching HLA type.

TCRdb reprocessed the reads via MiXCR and lists one record per CDR3 protein. This table has 560,000 or so distinct CDR3 sequences, more than 15% appearing once. Findings and limits, study-wide: Predominance within the ex vivo response was attributable to HLA-C-restricted CMV-specific TCR beta clonotypes. Accumulated public TCR beta family frequency recognized individuals carrying CMV together with the relevant HLA.

CDR1 and CDR2 from the germline V gene are KGHDR and SFDVKD. This CDR3 spans 14 amino acids. The ends were cut back, 9 bases at V and 0 bases at J, with 11 bases in the middle. The receptor was derived from a human donor in good health (CMV status not recorded). Some clones in this sample may be carry-over from other donors' samples. The chain recombines TRBV24-1 with TRBJ1-5; tentatively, D is TRBD1 (6 bases). Specimen: CD8+ T cells from PBMCs. The CDR3 DNA follows: TGTGCCACCGCCAGGGGAAATAGCAATCAGCCCCAGCATTTT. It is translated as CATARGNSNQPQHF.